Sequencing of this T cell receptor (beta chain) was carried out in a study of CD8 T cells in Susac syndrome. CDR3 size: 14 residues. From germline, CDR1 is MGHRA and CDR2 YSYEKL. With 1 base removed from V and 0 bases from J, the gap between germline ends came to 6 bases. The RNA, 0.5 to 1 ug, was put through reverse transcription using random hexamers. Using its own MiXCR run on the immunoSEQ multiplex PCR reads, TCRdb lists one record per CDR3 protein. The sample has fewer than 65,000 distinct CDR3 sequences, approximately 92% seen once; the top ten hold nearly 0.2%. The rearrangement links TRBV4-1 to TRBJ2-5, with D uncertain. This TCR was sampled from a human donor in good health. The specimen was CD8+ T cells from PBMCs. The DNA for the CDR3 is TGCGCCAGCAGCCAAGTCCAAGACCAAGAGACCCAGTACTTC. Translated: CASSQVQDQETQYF.